The T cell receptor beta chain under discussion was sequenced for a study of T cell responses to AZD1222 COVID-19 vaccine. Findings and limits, study-wide: Repertoire sampling was restricted to post-peak T cell response timepoints. Spike was spanned by vaccine-associated CD4 TCRs, which were dominant at 160-218 and 743-854.

Data came from immunoSEQ multiplex PCR; TCRdb stores just in-frame clones and leaves some out. The sample includes about 150,000 clones, around 90% of them seen just once. As regards this clone: The antigen remains unidentified.

The sequence was collected from an adult who received the AZD1222 COVID-19 vaccine. Specimen: peripheral blood, collected 28 days after the second AZD1222 dose.

CDR3 sequence (DNA): TGTGCCTGGGCCACCGGGACAGGGGGCACTAATGAAAAACTGTTTTTT. Protein product: CAWATGTGGTNEKLFF. The chain recombines TRBV30 with TRBJ1-4; TRBD1 aligns across 12 bases. The junction had 6 bases not matched to a gene; V was cut back by 5 bases and J by 2 bases. Germline assignment: CDR1 GTSNPN and CDR2 SVGIG (reference sequence). The CDR3 runs 16 residues.